The clone carrying this T cell receptor beta chain was seen a handful of times. Its antigen is as yet unknown. This specimen belongs to a study of T cell repertoires in cytomegalovirus infection. Study at large: Recently described HLA-C-restricted plus well-studied HLA-B-restricted CMV epitopes were used. It can be stated that public TCR beta signatures indicated CMV infection as well as a matching HLA type. Study-level findings and limits: HLA-C-restricted CMV clonotypes gave the most frequent clonotype in two of eight donors.

TCRdb independently ran MiXCR on the reads; one entry per CDR3 protein. This repertoire shows 830,000 or so distinct CDR3 sequences, about 31% found once; its top ten account for roughly an eighth. Trimming shortened V by 7 bases and J by 2 bases, and 9 bases separated the two germline ends. CDR3 size: 12 residues. Germline V lookup: CDR1 DFQATT, CDR2 SNEGSKA (reference sequence). The receptor comes from a human donor in good health (CMV status not recorded). Some clones in this sample may be carry-over from other donors' samples. Material: cultured CD8+ T cells from PBMCs, obtained from culture after CMV antigen stimulation. The chain couples TRBV20-1 to TRBJ2-1; D may be TRBD2 (5 bases). CDR3 protein: CSGGSTYNEQFF. CDR3 DNA: TGCAGTGGCGGGTCTACCTACAATGAGCAGTTCTTC.